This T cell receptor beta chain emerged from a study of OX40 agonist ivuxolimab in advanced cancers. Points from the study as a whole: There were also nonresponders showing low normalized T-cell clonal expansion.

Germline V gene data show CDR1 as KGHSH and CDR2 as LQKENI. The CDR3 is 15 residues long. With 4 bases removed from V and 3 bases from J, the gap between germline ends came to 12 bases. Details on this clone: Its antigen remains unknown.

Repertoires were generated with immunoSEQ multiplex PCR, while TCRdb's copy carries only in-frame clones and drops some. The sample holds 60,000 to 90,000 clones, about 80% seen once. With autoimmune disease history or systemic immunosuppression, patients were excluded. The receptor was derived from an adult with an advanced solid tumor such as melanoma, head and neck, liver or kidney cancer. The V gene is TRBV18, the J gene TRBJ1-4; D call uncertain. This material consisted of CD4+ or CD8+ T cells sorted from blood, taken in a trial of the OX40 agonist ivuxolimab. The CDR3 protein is CASSRSATANEKLFF. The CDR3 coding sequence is TGTGCCAGCTCACGCTCGGCCACCGCTAATGAAAAACTGTTTTTT. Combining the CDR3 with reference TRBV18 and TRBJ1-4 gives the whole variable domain NAGVMQNPRHLVRRRGQEARLRCSPMKGHSHVYWYRQLPEEGLKFMVYLQKENIIDESGMPKERFSAEFPKEGPSILRIQQVVRGDSAAYFCASSRSATANEKLFFGSGTQLSVL.